This entry concerns a single TCR beta chain. This clone was detected only a few times. Its antigen has not been determined. Per-base qualities were not stored, and no clone one base away is much larger. The method behind the library was the immunoSEQ multiplex PCR assay. For the multiplex PCR, a mixture combining 60 forward primers for TCR Vbeta segments and 13 reverse primers for TCR Jbeta segments was used. The CDR3 region of rearranged TCR beta genes was amplified from genomic DNA with a multiplex PCR assay. On the Illumina HiSeq System, the amplified TCR beta libraries were sequenced as 87-base-pair reads. The original pipeline was this. In a later analysis, tens of millions of unique TCR beta chains were counted across the 650 to 750 repertoires, and roughly 11 million of these chains were shared by at least two donors. Raw reads were error-corrected and collapsed into unique sequences by a nearest-neighbor algorithm in which closely related sequences were merged to remove PCR and sequencing errors. Alignment of CDR3 sequences to IMGT reference sequences was used to assign V, D and J gene segments. For a sequence to be retained, a match of at least six nucleotides was required to both a V gene segment and a J gene segment. A rearrangement was called productive if the CDR3 had no stop codons and remained in frame with V and J, and every other rearrangement was called non-productive. CDR3 was defined according to IMGT convention as the region running from the second conserved V-encoded cysteine to the conserved J-encoded phenylalanine. Sequences without an unambiguous match to a single V gene segment were excluded from the earlier analysis of a few hundred of the donors. In an earlier analysis of approximately 500 of the donors, a V segment was called functional when productive rearrangements were above 56.7%, and segregating when the standard deviation between donors exceeded 5%. To diagnose cytomegalovirus status from the catalog of TCR beta chain sequences, a statistical classification framework was built. V and J gene assignment, in a later analysis, came from comparing TCR nucleotide sequences with IMGT/GENE-DB human TR gene sequences. A later analysis assigned CDR3 sequences and most-parsimonious VDJ recombination scenarios with the TCRdist pipeline. In a later analysis, each TCR beta chain was defined by its CDR3 amino acid sequence together with its V-gene family, and reads lacking a unique V-gene family were excluded. To address suspected cross-contamination and a sequencing artifact, a later analysis removed under 600 highly shared, low-generation-probability nucleotide sequences. For each public chain, a later analysis derived a clonal expansion index from normalized ranks of inferred template counts within each repertoire. Generation probabilities in a later analysis came from a VDJ recombination model fitted to out-of-frame rearrangements, and those results were checked against IGoR. A later analysis scored TCR-TCR, TCR-HLA and TCR-CMV co-occurrence with hypergeometric tests, applying a repertoire-size bias correction to TCR pairs. In a later analysis, false discovery rates were estimated by permuting HLA or CMV assignments 20 times. In a later analysis, co-occurring TCRs were grouped using DBSCAN, and TCRdist sequence similarity was added for clustering within HLA-allele-positive subsets. Co-occurrence clustering excluded repertoires with fewer than 30,000 or more than 120,000 public chains, plus five with anomalous nucleotide sharing. Imported from immuneACCESS, the table was reduced by TCRdb to in-frame sequences with V and J called. These copies leave out some clones; in studies compared against another copy, an unresolved V gene accounts for under half, and the cause of the remainder is not known. V and J calls and clone size are given by that table; D and trimming were obtained from the DNA. Within this sample are about 52,000 clones, with about three quarters of them counted one time only. The top ten hold about 3.2% of the sample.

In total, 630 or so healthy bone marrow donors made up the cohort. All cohort members were sampled while nominally healthy, although unrecorded immune exposures were likely present. The donor was CMV seronegative and belonged to the group of more than 300 seronegative cohort members. A peripheral blood sample was collected from each donor, and TCR beta sequencing was performed on peripheral blood mononuclear cells. Genomic DNA extraction from the blood cell samples was performed with the Qiagen DNeasy Blood Extraction Kit. The junction shows trimming of 4 bases on V and 5 bases on J, and the gene matches do not reach 18 bases of it. The cysteine opens and the phenylalanine closes a CDR3 of 17 amino acids. Only the CDR3 DNA is retained, 51 bases long and in frame from the first base. The germline V gene (reference sequence) specifies SGHNT as CDR1 and YYREEE as CDR2. The data originate from a study of cytomegalovirus exposure and HLA in healthy donors (dated by TCRdb to about 2017). Looking at the study overall: An earlier analysis of some 500 of the donors reported roughly 270 Gb of sequence data and around 120 million unique TCR beta sequences from 150 million to 200 million T cells. HLA typing included class I and class II loci at four-digit resolution. In a later analysis, previously published TCR beta repertoires from 666 donors were re-analyzed and high-resolution HLA genotyping was added so that TCR occurrence patterns could be studied. Besides the first cohort of under 700 subjects, a separate validation cohort made up of over a hundred different subjects was used. Every discovery cohort repertoire had been produced on one sequencing platform. The T cell repertoires of some 700 subjects were profiled by immunosequencing and related to cytomegalovirus serostatus. Donor age, sex, ethnicity and CMV serostatus were compiled alongside the repertoire data. Among the roughly 400 genotyped donors, around 81% belonged to the genetic ancestry cluster associated with self-reported Caucasian donors. Across 398 genotyped donors of the cohort, an average of about 250,000 unique TCR beta nucleotide sequences per donor were sequenced, and about a sixth of those sequences were non-productive. Four to six DR-DQ haplotypes were handled as single units for association and clustering because linkage in the cohort was strong. To predict cytomegalovirus infection status, the study combined high-throughput TCR immunosequencing, statistical association of individual TCRs with disease status, and machine learning. A later genetic analysis took genome-wide SNP genotypes for about 55% of the 666 donors and used that subset as a discovery cohort. Typing coverage differed by locus: A, B, C, DRB1 and DQB1 were typed in roughly 620-640 donors, DQA1 in about 560, DPA1 in nearly 610, and DPB1 in roughly 450. The study aimed to test whether signatures of past pathogen exposure could be identified by cataloging public T cell receptors. The later analysis used no new phenotypic data to find candidate immune exposures, relying instead on TCR beta sequences and their occurrence across donors. An earlier analysis of 587 of the donors used high-throughput TCR beta sequencing to judge whether each TCR beta V gene segment behaved as functional or pseudogenic. An early release covering just under 650 HLA-typed donors comprised approximately 300 gigabases of sequencing data and approximately 80 million unique TCR sequences.

Results the study describes overall, beyond this receptor: A later analysis associated about 17,000 TCR beta sequences with specific HLA alleles at a false discovery rate of 0.05. The study gave a list of 150 to 200 TCR beta chains associated with cytomegalovirus. In vitro tests confirmed that a few of the cytomegalovirus-associated TCR beta chains recognize cytomegalovirus antigens. A group of highly shared sequence variants was considered likely to be a technical artifact of the sequencing pipeline. An earlier analysis of 587 of the donors showed that most TCR beta V segments appeared in productive rearrangements either about 87% or about 30% of the time, which broadly matched IMGT annotations. The 87-base-pair reads could not distinguish some IMGT-functional V segments, including TRBV6-2 and TRBV6-3, so those segments were excluded. In this cohort, only TCR beta chains were sequenced, and detectable features were limited by the absence of alpha or paired-chain data. It was suggested by the authors that the approach could potentially be generalized to other disease states and immunological phenotypes. Most TCR sequences were seen in very few donors, while some public TCRs were found in many individuals. Compared with the 666-donor mean, donors in an Asian-associated ancestry cluster had fewer N-insertions in productive TCRs, according to a later genetic analysis. Because HLA typing was unavailable for some donors at each locus, only the typed subset was used in association tests. Strong co-occurrence of HLA alleles, especially DR and DQ, made assigning TCR associations to individual alleles difficult. According to a later analysis, parvovirus B19, influenza, CMV and Epstein-Barr virus appeared linked to several top co-occurrence clusters. In a later analysis, the rate of TCR association differed among HLA loci, with DRB1 alleles having the most associated TCRs and HLA-C alleles having the fewest. In a later analysis, HLA-associated TCR beta chains were found to be more clonally expanded and to have lower generation probabilities than equally common non-associated chains. The earlier analysis of about 600 of the donors excluded 15 to 20 rarely observed V segments, including chromosome 9 orphons, because counts were too low. An association between a missense DCLRE1C variant and V-gene and J-gene trimming of TCR beta chains was found in a later genetic analysis and replicated in an independent cohort. Linkage disequilibrium might explain the correlated functional status among segregating V segments, but an unknown experimental factor could not be ruled out. Presence/absence analyses assumed roughly uniform sequencing depth across donors, an assumption that may not hold. According to a later analysis, most CMV-associated TCR beta chains appeared to be HLA-restricted, and the HLA associations seemed to be driven largely by CMV exposure. A further reported finding was that TCR beta sequences accurately predicted the HLA-A and HLA-B alleles for most subjects in the first cohort. The classifier was reported to diagnose cytomegalovirus status with high specificity and sensitivity in both the original cohort and the validation cohort. For the cohort, immune exposure information was limited to CMV serostatus.

The chain uses TRBV5-4 and TRBJ2-7; TRBD2 fits 7 bases in the junction. The receptor was derived from a man in his late teens or twenties in good health and CMV-seronegative. The specimen sequenced was PBMCs. The DNA is as follows: TGTGCCAGCAGCCTAATGGGAGGAGCGGGGCCCTCACACGAGCAGTACTTC. It encodes CASSLMGGAGPSHEQYF.